This is a list of T cell receptor beta chains from one sample in a study of T cells in Graves' hyperthyroidism and ophthalmopathy. In TCRdb, the multiplex PCR reads were re-called with MiXCR into one record per CDR3 protein. The table shows approximately 690,000 distinct CDR3 sequences, with less than 25% occurring only once. The sequenced sample was blood. Source of these receptors: a man aged 25 to 45 with Graves' ophthalmopathy. CDR3s include the opening cysteine and the closing phenylalanine or tryptophan. D genes are given only for firm matches. Clone size is given for some rows only: seen once, a few or many times, or a class if the clone is expanded.

D gene: NA
J gene: TRBJ1-2
V gene: TRBV25-1
clone size: few
CDR3 DNA: TGTGCCAGCAGTTTGGGCATCAACTATGGCTACACCTTC
CDR3 protein: CASSLGINYGYTF

D gene: TRBD1
J gene: TRBJ2-7
V gene: TRBV6-5
clone size: few
CDR3 DNA: TGTGCCAGCAGTTACTCGTACAGGGGAGACGGGTACGAGCAGTACTTC
CDR3 protein: CASSYSYRGDGYEQYF

D gene: NA
J gene: TRBJ2-2
V gene: TRBV7-2
clone size: NA
CDR3 DNA: TGTGCCAGCAGCTTAGGGGCTGGCCTCACCGGGGAGCTGTTTTTT
CDR3 protein: CASSLGAGLTGELFF

D gene: TRBD1
J gene: TRBJ2-5
V gene: TRBV6-1
clone size: NA
CDR3 DNA: TGTGCCAGCAGACCGACAGGGGGAGAGACCCAGTACTTC
CDR3 protein: CASRPTGGETQYF

D gene: NA
J gene: TRBJ2-7
V gene: TRBV11-2
clone size: few
CDR3 DNA: TGTGCCAGCAGCGTATTGCAGGGGATCTACGAGCAGTACTTC
CDR3 protein: CASSVLQGIYEQYF

D gene: NA
J gene: TRBJ2-7
V gene: TRBV20-1
clone size: many
CDR3 DNA: TGCAGTGCCACCTCGGGGCCCTACGAGCAGTACTTC
CDR3 protein: CSATSGPYEQYF

D gene: NA
J gene: TRBJ1-2
V gene: TRBV6-5
clone size: NA
CDR3 DNA: TGTGCCAGCAGTTTGGGCCGGGAGGTCTATGGCTACACCTTC
CDR3 protein: CASSLGREVYGYTF

D gene: NA
J gene: TRBJ2-3
V gene: TRBV10-1
clone size: NA
CDR3 DNA: TGCGCCAGCGGGGACGGCCTCACAGATACGCAGTATTTT
CDR3 protein: CASGDGLTDTQYF

D gene: NA
J gene: TRBJ1-5
V gene: TRBV5-1
clone size: NA
CDR3 DNA: TGCGCCAGCAGCCCGGATTCGGGTGGCAATCAGCCCCAGCATTTT
CDR3 protein: CASSPDSGGNQPQHF

D gene: NA
J gene: TRBJ2-3
V gene: TRBV7-3
clone size: many
CDR3 DNA: TGTGCCAGCAGCTCCGGACTGGGCACAGATACGCAGTATTTT
CDR3 protein: CASSSGLGTDTQYF

D gene: NA
J gene: TRBJ2-3
V gene: TRBV12-3/TRBV12-4
clone size: few
CDR3 DNA: TGTGCCAGCAGCTCGGAGGGACCATACACAGATACGCAGTATTTT
CDR3 protein: CASSSEGPYTDTQYF

D gene: NA
J gene: TRBJ2-5
V gene: TRBV7-2
clone size: few
CDR3 DNA: TGTGCCAGCAGCTTACAGAGACAAGAGACCCAGTACTTC
CDR3 protein: CASSLQRQETQYF

D gene: NA
J gene: TRBJ2-7
V gene: TRBV3-1
clone size: many
CDR3 DNA: TGTGCCAGCAGCCAAGGGCCTACCGGGGCCTACGAGCAGTACTTC
CDR3 protein: CASSQGPTGAYEQYF

D gene: TRBD2
J gene: TRBJ2-6
V gene: TRBV4-1
clone size: few
CDR3 DNA: TGCGCCAGCAGCCAAGAGGGAGGGACTAGCGGGAGTTACGGGGCCAACGTCCTGACTTTC
CDR3 protein: CASSQEGGTSGSYGANVLTF

D gene: NA
J gene: TRBJ2-7
V gene: TRBV14
clone size: many
CDR3 DNA: TGTGCCAGCAGCCAAGGGACACCTACCGCCGAGCAGTACTTC
CDR3 protein: CASSQGTPTAEQYF

D gene: NA
J gene: TRBJ2-5
V gene: TRBV20-1
clone size: NA
CDR3 DNA: TGCAGTGCTAGTCCCCAACGGGGGGAGACCCAGTACTTC
CDR3 protein: CSASPQRGETQYF

D gene: TRBD1
J gene: TRBJ1-4
V gene: TRBV20-1
clone size: NA
CDR3 DNA: TGCAGTGCTAGAGATTCGGGGACAGGGAATGAAAAACTGTTTTTT
CDR3 protein: CSARDSGTGNEKLFF

D gene: NA
J gene: TRBJ2-7
V gene: TRBV6-2/TRBV6-3
clone size: many
CDR3 DNA: TGTGCCAGCAATTCCTTGACTAGTACTGACGAGCAGTACTTC
CDR3 protein: CASNSLTSTDEQYF

D gene: NA
J gene: TRBJ2-5
V gene: TRBV20-1
clone size: few
CDR3 DNA: TGCAGTGCTAGAGGCCTAGAACAAGAGACCCAGTACTTC
CDR3 protein: CSARGLEQETQYF

D gene: TRBD1
J gene: TRBJ2-7
V gene: TRBV5-1
clone size: many
CDR3 DNA: TGTGCCAGCTCACGACAGGGCTCCTACGAGCAGTACTTC
CDR3 protein: CASSRQGSYEQYF

D gene: TRBD1
J gene: TRBJ2-1
V gene: TRBV7-8
clone size: NA
CDR3 DNA: TGTGCCAGCAGCGACGTACTACAGGGGAATGAGCAGTTCTTC
CDR3 protein: CASSDVLQGNEQFF

D gene: TRBD2
J gene: TRBJ2-1
V gene: TRBV7-3
clone size: many
CDR3 DNA: TGTGCCAGCAGCACGCGGACTAGCGGGAGGGCCGAGGAGCAGTTCTTC
CDR3 protein: CASSTRTSGRAEEQFF

D gene: TRBD1
J gene: TRBJ2-7
V gene: TRBV7-2
clone size: NA
CDR3 DNA: TGTGCCAGCAGCTCCGAGGACAGGGGGTCCTACGAGCAGTACTTC
CDR3 protein: CASSSEDRGSYEQYF

D gene: NA
J gene: TRBJ2-2
V gene: TRBV7-2
clone size: few
CDR3 DNA: TGTGCCAGCAGCAAGGGCCATTACACCGGGGAGCTGTTTTTT
CDR3 protein: CASSKGHYTGELFF

D gene: NA
J gene: TRBJ1-2
V gene: TRBV4-2
clone size: NA
CDR3 DNA: TGTGCCAGCAGCCAAGAATCCCCCGGGGCGGGGAACTATGGCTACACCTTC
CDR3 protein: CASSQESPGAGNYGYTF

D gene: NA
J gene: TRBJ2-5
V gene: TRBV10-3
clone size: NA
CDR3 DNA: TGTGCCATCAGTGAGAAAGCCCAAGAGACCCAGTACTTC
CDR3 protein: CAISEKAQETQYF

D gene: NA
J gene: TRBJ2-7
V gene: TRBV20-1
clone size: NA
CDR3 DNA: TGCAGTGCCCCCCCGACTAGTACTTACGAGCAGTACTTC
CDR3 protein: CSAPPTSTYEQYF

D gene: TRBD1
J gene: TRBJ2-7
V gene: TRBV6-1
clone size: NA
CDR3 DNA: TGTGCCAGCATTCCCGCCAGGGGGAACGGCTCCTACGAGCAGTACTTC
CDR3 protein: CASIPARGNGSYEQYF

D gene: NA
J gene: TRBJ1-1
V gene: TRBV4-1
clone size: few
CDR3 DNA: TGCGCCAGCAGCCAGGGACCGCGGGGTGGCACTGAAGCTTTCTTT
CDR3 protein: CASSQGPRGGTEAFF

D gene: NA
J gene: TRBJ2-7
V gene: TRBV3-1
clone size: many
CDR3 DNA: TGTGCCAGCAGCCAAGATCTTATGGGGGAAGGTATCTTCTACGAGCAGTACTTC
CDR3 protein: CASSQDLMGEGIFYEQYF

D gene: TRBD1
J gene: TRBJ1-4
V gene: TRBV3-1
clone size: many
CDR3 DNA: TGTGCCAGCAGCCAAGGGGGACAGGGAGGAAAACTGTTTTTT
CDR3 protein: CASSQGGQGGKLFF

D gene: TRBD2
J gene: TRBJ2-2
V gene: TRBV24-1
clone size: NA
CDR3 DNA: TGTGCCACCAGTGATAGCCCGGGACTAGCGGGGTTCGGGGAGCTGTTTTTT
CDR3 protein: CATSDSPGLAGFGELFF

D gene: NA
J gene: TRBJ2-1
V gene: TRBV7-2
clone size: many
CDR3 DNA: TGTGCCAGCACCCCTAGCCAGGGGAGCTCCTACAATGAGCAGTTCTTC
CDR3 protein: CASTPSQGSSYNEQFF

D gene: NA
J gene: TRBJ2-7
V gene: TRBV10-3
clone size: NA
CDR3 DNA: TGTGCCATCAAACTAGGGGGGGGGATTGATTACGAGCAGTACTTC
CDR3 protein: CAIKLGGGIDYEQYF

D gene: NA
J gene: TRBJ2-5
V gene: TRBV24-1
clone size: many
CDR3 DNA: TGTGCCACCAGTGATTTGCAGTTTGGAGGGGAAGAGACCCAGTACTTC
CDR3 protein: CATSDLQFGGEETQYF

D gene: TRBD2
J gene: TRBJ2-2
V gene: TRBV10-3
clone size: few
CDR3 DNA: TGTGCCATCAGTGAGGGGGCTAGCGGGAGGGCCCTCGGCACCGGGGAGCTGTTTTTT
CDR3 protein: CAISEGASGRALGTGELFF

D gene: TRBD2
J gene: TRBJ2-2
V gene: TRBV28
clone size: NA
CDR3 DNA: TGTGCCAGCAGCCAACGCTCTAGCGGGAGGGTGGTGATCGGGGAGCTGTTTTTT
CDR3 protein: CASSQRSSGRVVIGELFF

D gene: TRBD1
J gene: TRBJ2-3
V gene: TRBV11-2
clone size: many
CDR3 DNA: TGTGCCAGCAGCTTGTCACCAGGGGGCGTGGATACGCAGTATTTT
CDR3 protein: CASSLSPGGVDTQYF

D gene: NA
J gene: TRBJ1-2
V gene: TRBV12-3/TRBV12-4
clone size: many
CDR3 DNA: TGTGCCAGCAGCTTAGACAAGTATGGCTACACCTTC
CDR3 protein: CASSLDKYGYTF

D gene: NA
J gene: TRBJ2-4
V gene: TRBV27
clone size: NA
CDR3 DNA: TGTGCCAGCAGAAAGAGCGGACAGCTAAACATTCAGTACTTC
CDR3 protein: CASRKSGQLNIQYF

D gene: NA
J gene: TRBJ2-3
V gene: TRBV5-1
clone size: NA
CDR3 DNA: TGTGCCAGCAGCTTGCAAGGGCAGACTAGCACAGATACGCAGTATTTT
CDR3 protein: CASSLQGQTSTDTQYF

D gene: NA
J gene: TRBJ1-6
V gene: TRBV6-1
clone size: NA
CDR3 DNA: TGTGCCAGCAGTGAAATTGGATCTGGTTCACCCCTCCACTTT
CDR3 protein: CASSEIGSGSPLHF

D gene: NA
J gene: TRBJ1-2
V gene: TRBV28
clone size: many
CDR3 DNA: TGTGCCAGCAATGATGACCCCCTAAGAGCGGGTGGCTACACCTTC
CDR3 protein: CASNDDPLRAGGYTF

D gene: TRBD2
J gene: TRBJ2-1
V gene: TRBV5-1
clone size: NA
CDR3 DNA: TGCGTCAGCAGCTTGAAGTTAGGGACTAGCGGGAGGGCAGAGCAGTTCTTC
CDR3 protein: CVSSLKLGTSGRAEQFF

D gene: TRBD2
J gene: TRBJ2-7
V gene: TRBV6-1
clone size: few
CDR3 DNA: TGTGCCAGCCGGGGAGGGCCGAACTACGAGCAGTACTTC
CDR3 protein: CASRGGPNYEQYF

D gene: NA
J gene: TRBJ1-3
V gene: TRBV28
clone size: few
CDR3 DNA: TGTGCCAGCAGTCCTGCGATAGGGAGCATATATTTT
CDR3 protein: CASSPAIGSIYF

D gene: TRBD1
J gene: TRBJ1-2
V gene: TRBV2
clone size: many
CDR3 DNA: TGTGCCAGCAGTGAAGGCAGGGACAGGCTTTGGGGCTACACCTTC
CDR3 protein: CASSEGRDRLWGYTF

D gene: NA
J gene: TRBJ1-6
V gene: TRBV9
clone size: NA
CDR3 DNA: TGTGCCAGCAGCGTAGGGCAGGGGCCAAATTCACCCCTCCACTTT
CDR3 protein: CASSVGQGPNSPLHF

D gene: NA
J gene: TRBJ1-1
V gene: TRBV6-1
clone size: many
CDR3 DNA: TGTGCCAGCAGTGAATGGCGGAACACTGAAGCTTTCTTT
CDR3 protein: CASSEWRNTEAFF

D gene: NA
J gene: TRBJ1-6
V gene: TRBV5-1
clone size: NA
CDR3 DNA: TGCGCCAGCAGCTTGGATGACACCCCCTCTTCACCCCTCCACTTT
CDR3 protein: CASSLDDTPSSPLHF

D gene: NA
J gene: TRBJ2-7
V gene: TRBV12-3/TRBV12-4
clone size: many
CDR3 DNA: TGTGCCAGCAGTTTCGCGGACAGTACCTACGAGCAGTACTTC
CDR3 protein: CASSFADSTYEQYF

D gene: NA
J gene: TRBJ2-5
V gene: TRBV12-5
clone size: NA
CDR3 DNA: TGTGCTAGCTCCTGGGCAGGGGATGGAGAGACCCAGTACTTC
CDR3 protein: CASSWAGDGETQYF

D gene: NA
J gene: TRBJ2-7
V gene: TRBV7-2
clone size: many
CDR3 DNA: TGTGCCAGCAGCCTAGGGGCAGTTCCCTACGAGCAGTACTTC
CDR3 protein: CASSLGAVPYEQYF

D gene: NA
J gene: TRBJ2-1
V gene: TRBV30
clone size: few
CDR3 DNA: TGTGCCTGGAACCTACCGGGACCTAACAATGAGCAGTTCTTC
CDR3 protein: CAWNLPGPNNEQFF